This T cell receptor beta chain was sequenced in a study of radiation and T cells in renal cell carcinoma. The CDR3 covers 14 residues. Germline assignment: CDR1 MNHEY and CDR2 SVGAGI. The ends lost 2 bases at V and 8 bases at J; junction bases unmatched: 2. Documented time point: blood 2 weeks post-SBRT. Treatment defined: 15 Gy SBRT to primary tumor, nephrectomy 4 weeks later. Data came from immunoSEQ multiplex PCR; TCRdb stores just in-frame clones and leaves some out. The repertoire has about 130,000 clones, around 81% of them found once; the top ten carry about 5.3%. The rearrangement joins TRBV6-5 to TRBJ1-6; 8 nucleotides line up with TRBD1. Sequenced material: blood, taken from a patient whose treatment included radiotherapy and nephrectomy. The TCR originated in a man aged 50 to 59 with renal cell carcinoma. CDR3 bases: TGTGCCAGCAGTTACGACAGGGGTTATTCACCCCTCCACTTT. Amino acids: CASSYDRGYSPLHF.